These 15 T cell receptor beta chains were all obtained from the same sample, sequenced in a study of OX40 agonist ivuxolimab in advanced cancers. Sequenced by immunoSEQ multiplex PCR; TCRdb stores in-frame clones only, minus some. The table has about 40,000 clones, 88% seen once. The input for sequencing was CD4+ or CD8+ T cells sorted from blood, taken in a trial of the OX40 agonist ivuxolimab. The receptors originated from an adult with an advanced solid tumor such as melanoma, head and neck, liver or kidney cancer.

The rearrangement links TRBV5-1 to TRBJ2-1; 7 bases agree with TRBD2. The germline gives CDR1 SGHRS, CDR2 YFSETQ. The V and J ends lost 4 bases and 1 base, in that order; junction bases with no gene match: 11. This CDR3 is 17 amino acids long. The CDR3 coding sequence is TGCGCCAGCAGCCACGGTATCGCTAGCGGATCCTACAATGAGCAGTTCTTC. Translated: CASSHGIASGSYNEQFF.

The V and J genes are TRBV7-9 and TRBJ2-1; D may be TRBD1 (6 bases). Deletions cut 3 bases from V and 5 bases from J, with 14 bases between. The germline V gene encodes CDR1 SEHNR and CDR2 FQNEAQ (reference sequence). This CDR3 is built from 15 residues. CDR3 nucleotide sequence: TGTGCCAGCAGCTTTACCGGGACATTTGACAATGAGCAGTTCTTC. This translates into CASSFTGTFDNEQFF. Full variable domain (missing parts from reference TRBV7-9 and TRBJ2-1): DTGVSQNPRHKITKRGQNVTFRCDPISEHNRLYWYRQTLGQGPEFLTYFQNEAQLEKSRLLSDRFSAERPKGSFSTLEIQRTEQGDSAMYLCASSFTGTFDNEQFFGPGTRLTVL.

The chain is built from TRBV28 and TRBJ2-2; D uncertain. The germline V gene has CDR1 MDHEN and CDR2 SYDVKM. V shed 5 bases and J shed 3 bases, with 7 bases lying between them. This CDR3 spans 13 amino acids. CDR3 DNA sequence: TGTGCCAGCAGTCCCCCCGACACCGGGGAGCTGTTTTTT. It yields the protein CASSPPDTGELFF.

The CDR3 sequence: CASSQVVGTDTQYF. Here the CDR3 DNA reads TGCGCCAGCAGCCAAGTAGTGGGCACAGATACGCAGTATTTT. This chain uses TRBV4-1 with TRBJ2-3, with D unresolved. There are 14 residues in the CDR3. CDR1 and CDR2 (germline): MGHRA, YSYEKL. V lost 1 base and J 1 base, leaving 6 bases between the germline ends.

The chain combines TRBV15 with TRBJ2-7; D unresolved. Trimming cost V 1 base and J 2 bases, with 6 bases left between them. The germline CDR1 and CDR2 sequences are LNHNV and YYDKDF (reference sequence). The CDR3 totals 13 residues. CDR3 in DNA: TGTGCCACCAGCAGAGGGAACCCCTACGAGCAGTACTTC. Its protein product is CATSRGNPYEQYF.

The chain combines TRBV19 with TRBJ2-1; a possible D gene is TRBD1 (5 bases). The germline V gene has CDR1 LNHDA and CDR2 SQIVND (reference sequence). This CDR3 contains 14 residues. V was trimmed by 7 bases and J by 2 bases, leaving 12 bases between them. CDR3 DNA: TGTGCCAGTATTGGGTGGGGCACCTACAATGAGCAGTTCTTC. It is translated as CASIGWGTYNEQFF.

The rearrangement joins TRBV7-9 to TRBJ2-1, with D hard to call. V shed 1 base and J shed 5 bases, with 12 bases lying between them. Germline loops: CDR1 SEHNR, CDR2 FQNEAQ (reference sequence). The CDR3 totals 15 residues. The CDR3 nucleotides read TGTGCCAGCAGCTTAGTCGCAGGAAGGGACAATGAGCAGTTCTTC. Protein: CASSLVAGRDNEQFF.

V gene TRBV6-5 combines with J gene TRBJ2-5, with D possibly being TRBD2 (6 bases). This CDR3 spans 14 amino acids. Germline V CDR1 and CDR2: MNHEY, SVGAGI. Trimming left V 5 bases short and J 1 base short, with 11 bases between. In DNA form, the CDR3 reads TGTGCCAGCAGTCCGGGACTGGTCCAAGAGACCCAGTACTTC. Translation gives CASSPGLVQETQYF.

This clone was seen a handful of times. V gene TRBV6-1 combines with J gene TRBJ2-1; TRBD2 matches 12 bases. The germline CDR1 and CDR2 sequences are MNHNS and SASEGT. This CDR3 is 14 amino acids long. V shed 11 bases and J 6 bases; nucleotides not matched to a gene: 8. CDR3 in DNA: TGTGCCCTTAGCGGACTAGCGGGATCCAATGAGCAGTTCTTC. Encoded protein: CALSGLAGSNEQFF.

The CDR3 bases are TGCGCCAGCAGTAGGGGACTAGCGGTTATGTTTAGCACAGATACGCAGTATTTT. This sequence encodes CASSRGLAVMFSTDTQYF. The genes are TRBV10-2 and TRBJ2-3; 11 positions match TRBD2. The length of the CDR3 is 18 residues. The V gene end was trimmed by 5 bases and the J gene end by 0 bases; junction bases not matched to a gene: 10. Germline-derived CDR1 and CDR2 are WSHSY and SAAADI.

The gene calls are TRBV18 and TRBJ2-7, with 8 bases matching TRBD1. CDR1 KGHSH and CDR2 LQKENI come from the germline V gene. The CDR3 loop spans 15 amino acids. Trimming removed 6 bases from V and 0 bases from J; junction bases left unmatched: 7. The CDR3 DNA reads as TGTGCCAGCTCCCCCCGGGACAGGTACTCCTACGAGCAGTACTTC. Protein sequence: CASSPRDRYSYEQYF. Full variable domain (outside the CDR3, taken from reference TRBV18 and TRBJ2-7): NAGVMQNPRHLVRRRGQEARLRCSPMKGHSHVYWYRQLPEEGLKFMVYLQKENIIDESGMPKERFSAEFPKEGPSILRIQQVVRGDSAAYFCASSPRDRYSYEQYFGPGTRLTVT.

CDR3 sequence: CASSFGVEQYF. Written as DNA, the CDR3 is TGTGCCAGCAGTTTCGGGGTCGAGCAGTACTTC. The chain carries TRBV27 and TRBJ2-7; tentative D call: TRBD2 (5 bases). CDR3 length: 11 amino acids. The ends were cut back, 3 bases at V and 6 bases at J, with 6 bases in the middle. Looked up from germline, CDR1 is MNHEY and CDR2 is SMNVEV (reference sequence).

The chain links TRBV6-5 to TRBJ2-7; 7 bases agree with TRBD2. The V gene end was trimmed by 3 bases and the J gene end by 2 bases; junction bases not matched to a gene: 7. This CDR3 comprises 15 residues. From germline, CDR1 is MNHEY and CDR2 SVGAGI. The CDR3 nucleotides read TGTGCCAGCAGTTATTCCAGCGGGACCACCTACGAGCAGTACTTC. It encodes CASSYSSGTTYEQYF.

The V call is TRBV5-4, the J call TRBJ1-2, with D possibly being TRBD1 (5 bases). Germline CDR1 and CDR2: SGHNT and YYREEE (reference sequence). The CDR3 is 16 amino acids. Trimming took 4 bases from V and 2 from J, leaving 18 bases between them. Here the CDR3 reads CASSERGGAANYGYTF. The CDR3 nucleotides are TGTGCCAGCAGCGAGAGGGGAGGGGCAGCCAACTATGGCTACACCTTC.

This chain uses TRBV30 with TRBJ1-3; 7 positions agree with TRBD1. Germline V lookup: CDR1 GTSNPN, CDR2 SVGIG (reference sequence). The trim removed 8 bases at V and 2 bases at J, leaving 9 bases unmatched. This CDR3 spans 14 amino acids. The CDR3 DNA reads TGTGCCGCTGGGACAGTCAATGCTGGAAACACCATATATTTT. Translation: CAAGTVNAGNTIYF.